A single sample gave rise to the 20 T cell receptor beta chains below, sequenced in a study of early T cells in non-severe SARS-CoV-2 infection (dated by TCRdb to the early 2020s). Library prep was done by 5' RACE. TCRdb records NextSeq 500 as the sequencer. TCRdb itself trimmed the public reads at Q25 with fastp, ran MiXCR and retained productive beta chains. All rows with the same CDR3 protein become a single entry with the most common DNA and genes. Within this sample are almost 30,000 distinct CDR3 sequences, with 5.7% of them counted one time only. Of the sample, roughly 5.5% falls within the top ten clones. Input material: whole blood. All receptors derive from an adult who was a healthcare worker with PCR-confirmed SARS-CoV-2 infection or an uninfected control (not recorded which).

In its sample, this clonotype was seen many times. The V call is TRBV11-1, the J call TRBJ2-2; no clear D. Germline CDR1 is SGHAT and CDR2 is FQDESV (reference sequence). Between the trimmed V and J ends, which lost 6 bases and 5 bases, there was a span of 13 bases. The CDR3 has 14 amino acids. The CDR3 DNA reads TGTGCCAGCAGTCCTAACTTCATTACCGGGGAGCTGTTTTTT. Amino acid sequence: CASSPNFITGELFF.

This clonotype has at least ten counts. V usage is TRBV18 and J usage is TRBJ2-7; maybe TRBD1 (6 bases). Trimming took off 5 bases at V and 2 bases at J, with 19 bases between the two ends. The CDR3 contains 16 residues. The germline gives CDR1 KGHSH, CDR2 LQKENI. The CDR3 nucleotides are TGTGCCAGCTCATACAGAGCCGGGACAATCGCCTACGAGCAGTACTTC. Translating gives CASSYRAGTIAYEQYF.

The chain has TRBV28 and TRBJ1-2; D not certain. The V and J ends lost 6 bases and 0 bases respectively, with 11 bases between them. Germline assignment: CDR1 MDHEN and CDR2 SYDVKM. The CDR3 is 14 amino acids. CDR3 protein: CASRGGIPNYGYTF. In DNA, the CDR3 is TGTGCCAGCAGAGGAGGGATACCTAACTATGGCTACACCTTC.

This clonotype was seen repeatedly, ten times or more. The rearrangement joins TRBV7-2 to TRBJ2-1; possibly TRBD2 for D (6 bases). The CDR3 is made up of 15 amino acids. The V gene lost 5 bases and the J gene lost 6 bases, with 17 bases spanning the gap. Germline-derived CDR1 and CDR2 are SGHTA and FQGNSA. In nucleotides, the CDR3 is TGTGCCAGCAGCCCAGCCCTAACTAGCAGCAATGAGCAGTTCTTC. It translates to CASSPALTSSNEQFF.

The chain combines TRBV4-3 with TRBJ2-3; D is perhaps TRBD1 or TRBD2 (6 bases each). Trimming left V 6 bases short and J 4 bases short, with 14 bases between. The CDR3 is made up of 14 amino acids. Germline CDR1 LGHNA, CDR2 YSLEER. The CDR3 coding sequence is TGCGCCAGCAGACGTTCCGGGGGCGCAGATACGCAGTATTTT. It is translated as CASRRSGGADTQYF.

This clonotype was observed a few times. This chain uses TRBV19 with TRBJ1-1; tentative D call: TRBD1 (6 bases). The CDR3 runs to 14 residues. Looked up from germline, CDR1 is LNHDA and CDR2 is SQIVND (reference sequence). The ends were cut back, 7 bases at V and 1 base at J, with 13 bases in the middle. The CDR3 sequence is CASTHPDRNTEAFF. CDR3 nucleotide sequence: TGTGCCAGTACCCACCCGGACAGGAACACTGAAGCTTTCTTT.

This clonotype was detected ten times or more. V gene TRBV7-2 combines with J gene TRBJ2-7; 10 nucleotides agree with TRBD2. The germline V gene has CDR1 SGHTA and CDR2 FQGNSA. Germline trimming cut 5 bases from V and 4 bases from J; bases unmatched to any gene: 8. CDR3 length: 15 residues. The CDR3 bases are TGTGCCAGCAGCAGCGGGGGGGGACTGGGATACGAGCAGTACTTC. Protein product: CASSSGGGLGYEQYF.

At least ten counts were recorded for this clonotype. The chain combines TRBV27 with TRBJ2-5; D is perhaps TRBD1 (6 bases). Trimming removed 5 bases at V and 2 bases at J, with 12 bases between. Germline CDR1 is MNHEY and CDR2 is SMNVEV (reference sequence). The CDR3 consists of 14 residues. The CDR3 sequence is CASSLTGPQETQYF. CDR3 DNA sequence: TGTGCCAGCAGTCTCACAGGGCCGCAAGAGACCCAGTACTTC.

This sequence joins TRBV2 and TRBJ2-2, with D perhaps matching TRBD2 (6 bases). The CDR3 loop spans 15 amino acids. The germline gives CDR1 SNHLY, CDR2 FYNNEI. V lost 2 bases and J 1 base, leaving 8 bases between the germline ends. CDR3 loop: CASSEYSGNTGELFF. DNA for the CDR3: TGTGCCAGCAGTGAATATAGCGGGAACACCGGGGAGCTGTTTTTT.

This clonotype has at least ten counts. The chain is built from TRBV15 and TRBJ1-1; D possibly corresponds to TRBD1 (6 bases). Looked up from germline, CDR1 is LNHNV and CDR2 is YYDKDF (reference sequence). The CDR3 extends over 14 amino acids. V was trimmed by 0 bases and J by 4 bases, leaving 9 bases between them. CDR3: CATSRDRGGTEAFF. In DNA, the CDR3 is TGTGCCACCAGCAGAGATCGAGGGGGCACTGAAGCTTTCTTT.

This clonotype was found many times. The chain employs TRBV25-1 and TRBJ2-1, with TRBD2 identical over 7 bases. The length of the CDR3 is 14 residues. J was trimmed by 6 bases and V by 1 base; bases with no gene match: 3. Germline values: CDR1 MGHDK, CDR2 SYGVNS. CDR3 coding DNA: TGTGCCAGCAGTGAATTTGGGGAGGGCAATGAGCAGTTCTTC. It translates to CASSEFGEGNEQFF. Together with reference TRBV25-1 and TRBJ2-1, the CDR3 gives the full variable domain: EADIYQTPRYLVIGTGKKITLECSQTMGHDKMYWYQQDPGMELHLIHYSYGVNSTEKGDLSSESTVSRIRTEHFPLTLESARPSHTSQYLCASSEFGEGNEQFFGPGTRLTVL.

The chain joins TRBV12-3 or TRBV12-4 to TRBJ1-2; 9 bases line up with TRBD1. CDR3 length equals 14 residues. Unmatched junction bases numbered 5, after V lost 3 bases and J lost 6 bases. CDR3 bases: TGTGCCAGCAGTTTTGGGACAGGGTTAAATGGCTACACCTTC. Amino acids: CASSFGTGLNGYTF.

This clonotype was seen many times. V usage is TRBV20-1 and J usage is TRBJ2-3, with TRBD1 matching 7 bases. The CDR3 runs 14 residues. The germline CDR1 and CDR2 sequences are DFQATT and SNEGSKA (reference sequence). V trimming: 4 bases; J trimming: 3 bases; junction bases outside the gene matches: 7. CDR3 sequence: CSAIHRGRTDTQYF. The CDR3, as DNA: TGCAGTGCTATCCACAGGGGAAGAACAGATACGCAGTATTTT.

This clonotype showed up just a few times. The chain employs TRBV7-6 and TRBJ1-6; TRBD1 agrees at 7 bases. CDR1 and CDR2 (germline): SGHVS, FNYEAQ. V was clipped by 2 bases and J by 7 bases; unmatched bases: 5. The CDR3 loop spans 15 amino acids. CDR3 sequence reads: CASSLRQGGNSPLHF. The CDR3 DNA reads TGTGCCAGCAGCTTAAGACAGGGTGGGAATTCACCCCTCCACTTT. The variable domain in full, with the rest retrieved from reference TRBV7-6 and TRBJ1-6, is GAGVSQSPRYKVTKRGQDVALRCDPISGHVSLYWYRQALGQGPEFLTYFNYEAQQDKSGLPNDRFSAERPEGSISTLTIQRTEQRDSAMYRCASSLRQGGNSPLHFGNGTRLTVT.

This chain joins TRBV4-2 and TRBJ2-7, with 8 bases identical to TRBD2. V lost 4 bases to trimming and J lost 5 bases; unmatched junction nucleotides: 4. This CDR3 is built from 13 residues. CDR1 and CDR2 from the germline V gene are LGHNA and YNFKEQ. The CDR3 nucleotides read TGTGCCAGCAGCCCGGGACTAGAGAACGAGCAGTACTTC. It encodes CASSPGLENEQYF.

This clonotype was seen ten or more times. The chain is built from TRBV7-9 and TRBJ2-2, with D perhaps TRBD1 (5 bases). Germline V CDR1 and CDR2: SEHNR, FQNEAQ (reference sequence). The V gene lost 3 bases and the J gene lost 5 bases, with 16 bases spanning the gap. This CDR3 is built from 16 residues. The DNA of the CDR3 is TGTGCCAGCAGCTTCCCAAAAGGGGAAGGAACCGGGGAGCTGTTTTTT. Encoded protein: CASSFPKGEGTGELFF.

This clonotype was seen ten or more times. V usage is TRBV4-2 and J usage is TRBJ2-4, with D unclear. This CDR3 has 16 residues. The germline V gene has CDR1 LGHNA and CDR2 YNFKEQ. V was pared by 0 bases and J by 0 bases, with 9 bases between. CDR3: CASSQEASLAKNIQYF. The CDR3 DNA reads TGTGCCAGCAGCCAAGAGGCATCCTTAGCCAAAAACATTCAGTACTTC.

This clonotype was observed at least ten times. The chain is built from TRBV10-3 and TRBJ2-1; TRBD1 matches at 7 bases. Trimming cost V 4 bases and J 7 bases; bases outside gene matches: 10. Per the germline V gene, CDR1 is ENHRY and CDR2 is SYGVKD. The CDR3 extends over 15 amino acids. Here the CDR3 reads CAISAGTAPLNEQFF. In nucleotides, the CDR3 is TGTGCCATCAGTGCCGGGACAGCCCCTTTGAATGAGCAGTTCTTC.

This clonotype showed up just a few times. The CDR3 DNA is TGCAGTGTGGATAATTCAGCTAACTATGGCTACACCTTC. Translation: CSVDNSANYGYTF. This chain links TRBV20-1 with TRBJ1-2; D gene unclear. V dropped 7 bases and J dropped 0 bases, with 12 bases sitting between them. Germline V gene data show CDR1 as DFQATT and CDR2 as SNEGSKA (reference sequence). The CDR3 totals 13 residues.

This clonotype was recorded a few times. The chain is built from TRBV7-9 and TRBJ2-7; no clear D gene. Germline CDR1 is SEHNR and CDR2 is FQNEAQ (reference sequence). This CDR3 is built from 15 residues. With 5 bases removed from V and 3 bases from J, the gap between germline ends came to 17 bases. CDR3 sequence: CASSPPRVPNYEQYF. CDR3 in DNA: TGTGCCAGCAGCCCCCCCCGGGTGCCTAACTACGAGCAGTACTTC.